This T cell receptor beta chain was documented in a study of T-cell memory formation after mild COVID-19. Study outcomes and limitations: CD4/CD8 balance characterized clones contracting day 15 to 85, and CD4+ skew characterized later expanders.

Each CDR3 protein gets one entry after TCRdb re-called the 5' RACE reads with MiXCR. The sample lists roughly 480,000 distinct CDR3 sequences, around a quarter occurring once. A remark on this clonotype: Its antigen is currently unknown.

The receptor's source is an adult woman who had mild COVID-19 (a few samples of this study predate the infection). Cell type and time point are not known. What was sequenced was PBMCs or a T cell subset sorted from them (not recorded which).

The CDR3, as DNA: TGTGCCAGCAGCGAAGAGCGGCGCACAGATACGCAGTATTTT. This translates into CASSEERRTDTQYF. The gene calls are TRBV5-6 and TRBJ2-3, with D perhaps TRBD2 (5 bases). This CDR3 contains 14 residues. The germline V and J ends were trimmed by 4 bases and 1 base, with 10 bases remaining between them. Germline loops: CDR1 SGHDT, CDR2 YYEEEE.